The 23 T cell receptor beta chains below all came from one sample that was sequenced in a study of beta chain features in type 1 diabetes (dated by TCRdb to the late 2010s). Libraries were prepared through the immunoSEQ multiplex PCR assay. The High Capacity cDNA Reverse Transcription Kit was used to reverse transcribe all of the isolated RNA, meaning that expressed TCRB transcripts were what got sequenced. As stored in TCRdb, this immuneACCESS dataset retains in-frame rearrangements with V and J assigned. A fraction of the clones does not appear; measured against another copy, unresolved V genes explain less than half of the discrepancy, and the remainder lacks a known reason. Within this sample are more than 150,000 clones, with about an eighth of them counted one time only. 0.62% of the sample is taken by the ten largest. The sample consisted of central memory CD4+ T cells from blood. The receptors were sampled from a woman between 18 and 29 years old in good health.

The chain combines TRBV30 with TRBJ2-2, with D tentatively TRBD1 (5 bases). Germline CDR1 is GTSNPN and CDR2 is SVGIG (reference sequence). Trimming removed 3 bases from V and 0 bases from J, with 17 bases in between. The CDR3 is 17 amino acids. The CDR3 region has the DNA TGTGCCTGGAGGGATGGCAGGGTCGCGACGAACACCGGGGAGCTGTTTTTT. Translated: CAWRDGRVATNTGELFF.

The chain employs TRBV11-2 and TRBJ2-7, with 7 bases lining up with TRBD2. The CDR3 is 13 residues long. Germline V CDR1 and CDR2: SGHAT, FQNNGV. The J segment lost 6 bases and the V segment lost 5 bases, leaving 7 bases of the junction unmatched. CDR3 DNA: TGTGCCAGCAGCCGAACACTAGCGAGCGAGCAGTACTTC. Translated: CASSRTLASEQYF.

This clone was observed a few times. The chain is built from TRBV2 and TRBJ1-2; TRBD1 agrees at 9 bases. CDR1 is SNHLY and CDR2 is FYNNEI in the germline V gene. CDR3 length: 14 amino acids. After removal of 6 bases from V and 8 bases from J, the junction contained 10 bases not matched to a gene. The CDR3 coding sequence is TGTGCCAGCAGAGACCGGGACAGGGTGAACGGCTACACCTTC. This translates into CASRDRDRVNGYTF.

The gene calls are TRBV18 and TRBJ2-7; unclear D gene. The CDR3 is 13 amino acids. V was cut by 6 bases and J by 2 bases, with 11 bases left in between. Germline values: CDR1 KGHSH, CDR2 LQKENI. The CDR3 nucleotides read TGTGCCAGCTCGGAACAGAGAGCCTACGAGCAGTACTTC. This codes for CASSEQRAYEQYF.

This clone was observed a handful of times. V and J are TRBV5-1 and TRBJ2-5; 7 nucleotides agree with TRBD1. J gave up 5 bases and V 2 bases, and 6 bases lay outside the gene matches. The CDR3 is 14 amino acids. Germline lookup yields CDR1 SGHRS and CDR2 YFSETQ. CDR3 in amino acids: CASSFDRAIETQYF. The CDR3 nucleotides read TGCGCCAGCAGCTTCGACAGGGCCATTGAGACCCAGTACTTC.

This clone was seen a few times. The J gene is TRBJ2-1, the V gene TRBV30; D is uncertain. Trimming took off 1 base at V and 4 bases at J, with 5 bases between the two ends. In germline, CDR1 is GTSNPN, CDR2 SVGIG (reference sequence). The CDR3 runs 12 residues. The CDR3 coding sequence is TGTGCCTGGAGTGCTCCGTACAATGAGCAGTTCTTC. Residues: CAWSAPYNEQFF.

Concerning this clone itself: Other DNA variants within this sample encode the same CDR3. This chain joins TRBV11-2 and TRBJ2-1; TRBD2 agrees at 7 bases. Germline V gives CDR1 SGHAT, CDR2 FQNNGV. This CDR3 has 14 residues. V lost 3 bases and J lost 3; bases outside the gene matches: 2. The CDR3 sequence is CASSLGGGYNEQFF. CDR3 coding DNA: TGTGCCAGCAGCTTGGGCGGGGGCTACAATGAGCAGTTCTTC.

The chain uses TRBV7-9 and TRBJ2-1; a weak D match, TRBD2 (6 bases). V was shortened by 5 bases and J by 4 bases, with 18 bases between the two germline ends. Germline-derived CDR1 and CDR2 are SEHNR and FQNEAQ (reference sequence). The CDR3 contains 16 residues. CDR3 coding DNA: TGTGCCAGCAGCCCCCTTTCGGGAGTAGGTTACAATGAGCAGTTCTTC. The encoded protein is CASSPLSGVGYNEQFF.

J is TRBJ2-3 and V is TRBV6-1; 8 bases align to TRBD2. CDR1 is MNHNS, CDR2 SASEGT, per germline. The V segment lost 4 bases and the J segment 2 bases; nucleotides outside the gene matches: 8. The CDR3 length is 16 residues. CDR3: CASSAGGARNTDTQYF. The CDR3 DNA reads TGTGCCAGCAGTGCGGGGGGGGCGAGAAACACAGATACGCAGTATTTT.

A remark on this clone: This specimen includes other DNA sequences encoding the same CDR3. The chain carries TRBV2 and TRBJ2-2; TRBD1 matches 10 bases. The germline gives CDR1 SNHLY, CDR2 FYNNEI. J gave up 5 bases and V 8 bases, and 8 bases lay outside the gene matches. CDR3 length: 15 amino acids. This chain's CDR3 is CASRRQGARTGELFF. Written as DNA, the CDR3 is TGTGCCAGCCGGCGACAGGGGGCGAGAACCGGGGAGCTGTTTTTT.

The table lists this clone with a few counts. The chain employs TRBV9 and TRBJ2-7; D unresolved. The CDR3 sequence is 12 residues long. V was trimmed by 3 bases and J by 3 bases, leaving 7 bases between them. Germline-derived CDR1 and CDR2 are SGDLS and YYNGEE. The CDR3 bases are TGTGCCAGCAGCGACAACCTCTACGAGCAGTACTTC. Translating gives CASSDNLYEQYF.

This clone was detected only a few times. The rearrangement joins TRBV29-1 to TRBJ2-3; 7 bases fit TRBD2. Germline CDR1 reads SQVTM; CDR2 reads ANQGSEA. The CDR3 consists of 11 residues. After removal of 7 bases from V and 8 bases from J, the junction contained 6 bases not matched to a gene. CDR3 sequence (DNA): TGCAGCGAGTTCAGGGAGGGTACGCAGTATTTT. Translation gives CSEFREGTQYF.

The chain couples TRBV6-6 to TRBJ1-1, with D maybe TRBD1 (6 bases). The CDR3 totals 16 residues. V was trimmed by 2 bases and J by 1 base, leaving 14 bases between them. From germline, CDR1 is MNHNY and CDR2 SVGAGI (reference sequence). DNA for the CDR3: TGTGCCAGCAGTTACGGGGGCAGGGCCAGGAACACTGAAGCTTTCTTT. As protein: CASSYGGRARNTEAFF.

This sequence joins TRBV15 and TRBJ1-2, with 8 bases identical to TRBD1. CDR3 length: 17 amino acids. Germline V gene sequence: CDR1 LNHNV, CDR2 YYDKDF (reference sequence). The junction had 16 bases not matched to a gene; V was cut back by 2 bases and J by 8 bases. The CDR3 loop is CATSRSAGGQGPLGYTF. The CDR3 DNA reads as TGTGCCACCAGCAGATCGGCGGGCGGACAGGGCCCCTTGGGCTACACCTTC.

The chain combines TRBV30 with TRBJ2-2; D call uncertain. The CDR3 loop spans 13 amino acids. Germline loops: CDR1 GTSNPN, CDR2 SVGIG (reference sequence). Trimming cost V 0 bases and J 5 bases, with 7 bases left between them. In nucleotides, the CDR3 is TGTGCCTGGAGTGTCCCAGGAACCGGGGAGCTGTTTTTT. It specifies CAWSVPGTGELFF.

This clone was observed a handful of times. V is TRBV6-5 and J is TRBJ2-2, with a possible D match to TRBD2 (7 bases). V dropped 6 bases and J dropped 7 bases, with 15 bases sitting between them. There are 14 residues in the CDR3. Germline values: CDR1 MNHEY, CDR2 SVGAGI. The CDR3, as DNA: TGTGCCAGCAGGGGCGGGGGCGAATTCGGGGAGCTGTTTTTT. It codes for CASRGGGEFGELFF.

The gene calls are TRBV7-2 and TRBJ2-2, with D possibly TRBD1 on 6 matching bases. V was trimmed by 3 bases and J by 5 bases, leaving 19 bases between them. CDR3 length: 17 amino acids. Per the germline V gene, CDR1 is SGHTA and CDR2 is FQGNSA. The CDR3 region is CASSFNTGTRSTGELFF. The CDR3 region has the DNA TGTGCCAGCAGCTTCAACACCGGGACACGATCAACCGGGGAGCTGTTTTTT.

The V call is TRBV20-1, the J call TRBJ1-2; 8 nucleotides match TRBD1. Per germline, CDR1 DFQATT and CDR2 SNEGSKA (reference sequence). The CDR3 has 11 residues. J lost 8 bases, V lost 6 bases, and 5 bases had no gene match. The CDR3 DNA sequence: TGCAGTGCAGGACAGGGTGGGGGCTACACCTTC. Protein product: CSAGQGGGYTF.

This clone was observed a handful of times. This sequence joins TRBV29-1 and TRBJ2-3; 13 nucleotides align to TRBD2. Trimming cost V 4 bases and J 2 bases; bases outside gene matches: 3. CDR3 length: 15 residues. In germline, CDR1 is SQVTM, CDR2 ANQGSEA. In nucleotides, the CDR3 is TGCAGCGTTGGGGGACTAGCGGGATTCACAGATACGCAGTATTTT. Its protein is CSVGGLAGFTDTQYF.

The J gene is TRBJ1-2, the V gene TRBV28; perhaps TRBD1 as D (5 bases). In germline, CDR1 is MDHEN, CDR2 SYDVKM. The V end lost 6 bases, the J end lost 8 bases, and 25 bases lay between the germline ends. CDR3 length: 16 amino acids. The CDR3: CASSPTDSIWRRGYTF. The CDR3 coding sequence is TGTGCCAGCAGCCCTACCGACAGTATTTGGCGTCGGGGCTACACCTTC.

CDR3 amino acids: CAWSGAVAGVEQFF. The CDR3 nucleotides are TGTGCCTGGAGTGGAGCCGTAGCGGGAGTTGAGCAGTTCTTC. The chain has TRBV30 and TRBJ2-1; 9 bases match TRBD2. V dropped 1 base and J dropped 9; count of bases not matched to a gene: 7. Germline loops: CDR1 GTSNPN, CDR2 SVGIG (reference sequence). The CDR3 consists of 14 residues.

The rearrangement joins TRBV4-3 to TRBJ2-3; perhaps TRBD2 as D (5 bases). V was clipped by 0 bases and J by 3 bases, with 10 bases between them. Germline loops: CDR1 LGHNA, CDR2 YSLEER. This CDR3 has 15 residues. CDR3 in amino acids: CASSQDEGMTDTQYF. CDR3 nucleotides: TGCGCCAGCAGCCAAGATGAGGGTATGACAGATACGCAGTATTTT.

This clone has more than one count but fewer than ten. The chain is built from TRBV28 and TRBJ2-1; 13 nucleotides line up with TRBD2. Germline V gene lookup returns CDR1 MDHEN and CDR2 SYDVKM. After removal of 6 bases from V and 3 bases from J, the junction contained 2 bases not matched to a gene. This CDR3 is 15 amino acids long. In DNA, the CDR3 is TGTGCCAGCAGGTGGACTAGCGGGAGCTACAATGAGCAGTTCTTC. The encoded protein is CASRWTSGSYNEQFF.